This passage covers 8 T cell receptor beta chains from one sample sequenced in a study of T cell changes during pregnancy in multiple sclerosis (dated by TCRdb to the late 2010s). Library preparation used the immunoSEQ multiplex PCR assay. The table comes from immuneACCESS by way of TCRdb, which keeps in-frame sequences with V and J called. Part of the clones is missing from these tables; in studies checked, under half for an unresolved V gene and the rest for unknown reasons. Counted in this sample were fewer than 60,000 clones; roughly 91% of them appeared once. Clones ranked in the top ten supply around 1.3% of the sample. The specimen was peripheral blood, collected in the second trimester of pregnancy. These receptor sequences come from a female donor with multiple sclerosis, enrolled in a pregnancy study.

This chain joins TRBV5-1 and TRBJ2-3; perhaps TRBD1 as D (7 bases). This CDR3 is built from 17 residues. Germline V CDR1 and CDR2: SGHRS, YFSETQ. Deletions cut 7 bases from V and 4 bases from J, with 25 bases between. CDR3 nucleotide sequence: TGCGCCAGCGGGCTGCAGGGGGGAGCGGATTGGGCAGATACGCAGTATTTT. Translated: CASGLQGGADWADTQYF. The full variable domain, its missing parts supplied by reference TRBV5-1 and TRBJ2-3, is KAGVTQTPRYLIKTRGQQVTLSCSPISGHRSVSWYQQTPGQGLQFLFEYFSETQRNKGNFPGRFSGRQFSNSRSEMNVSTLELGDSALYLCASGLQGGADWADTQYFGPGTRLTVL.

The genes are TRBV4-3 and TRBJ1-6; no clear D. The length of the CDR3 is 14 residues. Germline CDR1 reads LGHNA; CDR2 reads YSLEER. V was shortened by 1 base and J by 8 bases, with 9 bases between the two germline ends. The DNA for the CDR3 is TGCGCCAGCAGCCAAGCGGGTTGGGATTCACCCCTCCACTTT. Protein sequence: CASSQAGWDSPLHF.

J is TRBJ2-1 and V is TRBV7-9; TRBD2 agrees at 9 bases. Germline values: CDR1 SEHNR, CDR2 FQNEAQ (reference sequence). V trimming: 7 bases; J trimming: 6 bases; junction bases outside the gene matches: 13. The CDR3 has 16 residues. CDR3: CASNNPAGLARNEQFF. CDR3 coding DNA: TGTGCCAGCAATAACCCCGCGGGACTAGCCCGCAATGAGCAGTTCTTC.

V usage is TRBV11-2 and J usage is TRBJ2-5; no firm D call. CDR1 is SGHAT, CDR2 FQNNGV, per germline. Trimming took off 0 bases at V and 7 bases at J, with 12 bases between the two ends. The CDR3 sequence is 14 residues long. CDR3 coding DNA: TGTGCCAGCAGCTTAGATTACTCGTATGTGACCCAGTACTTC. Protein product: CASSLDYSYVTQYF. Combining the CDR3 with reference TRBV11-2 and TRBJ2-5 gives the whole variable domain EAGVAQSPRYKIIEKRQSVAFWCNPISGHATLYWYQQILGQGPKLLIQFQNNGVVDDSQLPKDRFSAERLKGVDSTLKIQPAKLEDSAVYLCASSLDYSYVTQYFGPGTRLLVL.

The V gene is TRBV2, the J gene TRBJ1-4; tentatively, D is TRBD1 (6 bases). The CDR3 loop spans 11 amino acids. The germline gives CDR1 SNHLY, CDR2 FYNNEI. V was trimmed by 7 bases and J by 15 bases, leaving 15 bases between them. The CDR3 nucleotides are TGTGCCAGCAATTCCGGCCCAGGGGTGTTTTTT. Amino acids: CASNSGPGVFF.

V and J are TRBV30 and TRBJ2-7, with TRBD1 matching 7 bases. Germline trimming cut 8 bases from V and 5 bases from J; bases unmatched to any gene: 6. Germline CDR1 and CDR2: GTSNPN and SVGIG (reference sequence). The CDR3 is 11 residues long. The CDR3 nucleotides are TGTGCCGGTCACAGGGGTCACGAGCAGTACTTC. Its protein is CAGHRGHEQYF.

The rearrangement links TRBV28 to TRBJ2-7; weak D call: TRBD1 (5 bases). Germline V CDR1 and CDR2: MDHEN, SYDVKM. V was trimmed by 7 bases and J by 2 bases, leaving 18 bases between them. This CDR3 comprises 15 residues. The DNA for the CDR3 is TGTGCCAGCACCTCCCTGGGGCAACTTACCTACGAGCAGTACTTC. It translates to CASTSLGQLTYEQYF.

This chain uses TRBV9 with TRBJ1-1; 9 bases match TRBD1. V trimming: 4 bases; J trimming: 1 base; junction bases outside the gene matches: 8. The CDR3 contains 16 residues. The germline V gene has CDR1 SGDLS and CDR2 YYNGEE. The CDR3 DNA reads TGTGCCAGCAGCCCCTGGGACAGGGCAGCGAACACTGAAGCTTTCTTT. Encoded protein: CASSPWDRAANTEAFF.